These 20 T cell receptor beta chains were all obtained from the same sample, sequenced in a study of control samples from healthy donors and cancer patients. Assay used: immunoSEQ multiplex PCR; TCRdb lists only in-frame clones, some missing. This table holds some 120,000 clones, around 90% found once. Sequencing used blood. Every receptor here comes from a man between 18 and 35 years old in good health.

This clone has more than one count but fewer than ten. The V call is TRBV11-3, the J call TRBJ2-2; no reliable D call. The ends were cut back, 5 bases at V and 5 bases at J, with 9 bases in the middle. The CDR3 is 13 residues long. CDR1 and CDR2 (germline): SGHNT, YENEEA. The CDR3 DNA reads as TGTGCCAGCAGCCACTTAGCAACCGGGGAGCTGTTTTTT. Residues: CASSHLATGELFF.

The CDR3 DNA reads TGCGCCAGCAGATCCGGGACAGGGGACTCACCCCTCCACTTT. Translating gives CASRSGTGDSPLHF. This rearrangement joins TRBV5-1 to TRBJ1-6, with 10 positions matching TRBD1. V shed 5 bases and J 10 bases; nucleotides not matched to a gene: 6. The germline CDR1 and CDR2 sequences are SGHRS and YFSETQ. The CDR3 contains 14 residues.

This clone has only one observation. The chain carries TRBV5-1 and TRBJ2-3, with D perhaps TRBD1 or TRBD2 (5 bases each). CDR1 is SGHRS and CDR2 is YFSETQ in the germline V gene. The V and J ends lost 4 bases and 5 bases respectively, with 14 bases between them. The length of the CDR3 is 14 residues. CDR3 sequence reads: CASSPPGARDTQYF. The CDR3 DNA sequence: TGCGCCAGCAGCCCCCCCGGGGCCAGAGATACGCAGTATTTT.

This clone was picked up one time. The CDR3 region is CASNSAGNTIYF. Here the CDR3 DNA reads TGTGCCAGCAATAGTGCTGGAAACACCATATATTTT. The V and J genes are TRBV14 and TRBJ1-3; D remains ambiguous. This CDR3 spans 12 amino acids. The V end lost 7 bases, the J end lost 2 bases, and 6 bases lay between the germline ends. Germline V gene sequence: CDR1 SGHDN, CDR2 FVKESK.

The gene calls are TRBV10-3 and TRBJ1-5; unclear D gene. This CDR3 region has 14 residues. The germline V gene encodes CDR1 ENHRY and CDR2 SYGVKD. V was clipped by 7 bases and J by 0 bases, with 10 bases between them. The CDR3 loop reads CAIKKEYSNQPQHF. DNA of the CDR3: TGTGCCATCAAGAAAGAGTATAGCAATCAGCCCCAGCATTTT.

DNA for the CDR3: TGTGCCAGCAGCTCCAGGGGGAACTATGGCTACACCTTC. It codes for CASSSRGNYGYTF. This chain links TRBV7-3 with TRBJ1-2, with TRBD1 matching 7 bases. The CDR3 spans 13 residues. V lost 4 bases and J lost 2; bases outside the gene matches: 1. Germline loops: CDR1 SGHTA, CDR2 FQGTGA.

The rearrangement uses TRBV6-9 and TRBJ1-1, with D maybe TRBD1 (5 bases). The V gene lost 2 bases and the J gene lost 2 bases, with 15 bases spanning the gap. Germline V gene sequence: CDR1 MNHGY, CDR2 SVAAGI. The CDR3 totals 16 residues. The CDR3 sequence is CASSYRGRAINTEAFF. DNA of the CDR3: TGTGCCAGCAGTTATAGGGGCAGGGCAATTAACACTGAAGCTTTCTTT.

V is TRBV7-9 and J is TRBJ1-2; D might be TRBD1 (5 bases). V lost 6 bases to trimming and J lost 2 bases, with 16 bases between them. Germline-derived CDR1 and CDR2 are SEHNR and FQNEAQ (reference sequence). The CDR3 runs 15 residues. CDR3 region: CASSPLGGRNYGYTF. The CDR3 nucleotides are TGTGCCAGCAGTCCCCTTGGGGGTAGGAACTATGGCTACACCTTC.

The chain has TRBV15 and TRBJ2-1, with 8 bases fitting TRBD1. CDR1 and CDR2 (germline): LNHNV, YYDKDF (reference sequence). This CDR3 is 14 amino acids long. The trim removed 5 bases at V and 6 bases at J, leaving 6 bases unmatched. The CDR3 sequence is CATSGSGQVNEQFF. The CDR3 DNA reads TGTGCCACCAGCGGATCGGGACAGGTCAATGAGCAGTTCTTC.

This clone was counted between two and nine times. The CDR3 sequence is CAPRARAPLHF. The CDR3 DNA sequence: TGTGCCCCCCGGGCTCGGGCACCCCTCCACTTT. This chain connects TRBV10-3 to TRBJ1-6, with D uncertain. This CDR3 comprises 11 residues. Trimming removed 11 bases at V and 11 bases at J, with 13 bases between. Germline-derived CDR1 and CDR2 are ENHRY and SYGVKD.

J is TRBJ1-1 and V is TRBV10-2; 7 nucleotides agree with TRBD1. The CDR3 has 14 residues. V dropped 6 bases and J dropped 4; count of bases not matched to a gene: 8. Germline CDR1 is WSHSY and CDR2 is SAAADI. The CDR3 sequence: CASSAGQYSTEAFF. For the CDR3, the DNA is TGCGCCAGCAGCGCGGGACAGTACAGCACTGAAGCTTTCTTT.

The V call is TRBV7-8, the J call TRBJ2-1, with a tentative D call TRBD1 (5 bases). Per the germline V gene, CDR1 is SGHVS and CDR2 is FQNEAQ. This CDR3 contains 16 residues. V was trimmed by 5 bases and J by 2 bases, leaving 16 bases between them. The CDR3 here is CASSKSRVVAYNEQFF. For the CDR3, the DNA is TGTGCCAGCAGCAAATCCAGGGTGGTCGCCTACAATGAGCAGTTCTTC.

The chain employs TRBV6-5 and TRBJ1-6; D is undetermined. Per the germline V gene, CDR1 is MNHEY and CDR2 is SVGAGI. The CDR3 has 15 amino acids. Trimming cost V 7 bases and J 4 bases, with 14 bases left between them. CDR3 amino acids: CASTPGNLYNSPLHF. DNA for the CDR3: TGTGCCAGCACCCCAGGAAACCTATATAATTCACCCCTCCACTTT.

The V call is TRBV7-9, the J call TRBJ2-5; 9 nucleotides agree with TRBD2. V was clipped by 2 bases and J by 5 bases; unmatched bases: 9. Germline values: CDR1 SEHNR, CDR2 FQNEAQ (reference sequence). This CDR3 spans 16 amino acids. The CDR3 loop is CASSLTLSGGLETQYF. CDR3 DNA sequence: TGTGCCAGCAGCTTAACCCTCAGCGGGGGGTTGGAGACCCAGTACTTC.

The chain carries TRBV19 and TRBJ1-5; 7 bases fit TRBD1. There are 15 residues in the CDR3. Germline V CDR1 and CDR2: LNHDA, SQIVND (reference sequence). Germline trimming cut 3 bases from V and 6 bases from J; bases unmatched to any gene: 8. The CDR3 region is CASSIWQGGSQPQHF. The CDR3 coding sequence is TGTGCCAGTAGTATTTGGCAGGGGGGAAGTCAGCCCCAGCATTTT.

This clone was picked up many times. The V and J genes are TRBV7-9 and TRBJ1-1; D may be TRBD1 (5 bases). The CDR3 has 17 amino acids. Germline loops: CDR1 SEHNR, CDR2 FQNEAQ (reference sequence). V lost 4 bases and J 4 bases, leaving 22 bases between the germline ends. CDR3 protein: CASSSHDLQGARTEAFF. CDR3 sequence (DNA): TGTGCCAGCAGCTCGCACGATCTTCAGGGTGCCCGCACTGAAGCTTTCTTT.

The chain is built from TRBV6-5 and TRBJ1-6, with unresolved D. Trimming stripped 2 bases from V and 11 bases from J, with 10 bases between. The V gene's germline CDR1 is MNHEY and CDR2 SVGAGI. The CDR3 runs 13 residues. In DNA form, the CDR3 reads TGTGCCAGCAGTTACGGGCCAAGCGCACCCCTCCACTTT. Its protein product is CASSYGPSAPLHF.

CDR3 bases: TGTGCCAGCAGCTCGAGGACTAGCTCAAATGAGCAGTTCTTC. The encoded protein is CASSSRTSSNEQFF. The V and J genes are TRBV7-3 and TRBJ2-1, with TRBD2 matching over 8 bases. The CDR3 is 14 amino acids. V gave up 4 bases and J gave up 7 bases; unmatched junction bases: 6. CDR1 is SGHTA and CDR2 is FQGTGA in the germline V gene.

V is TRBV2 and J is TRBJ2-5, with D maybe TRBD2 (5 bases). V was shortened by 6 bases and J by 5 bases, with 13 bases between the two germline ends. Germline assignment: CDR1 SNHLY and CDR2 FYNNEI. The CDR3 contains 13 residues. The CDR3 loop is CASSTSNVETQYF. CDR3 coding DNA: TGTGCCAGCAGCACTAGTAATGTGGAGACCCAGTACTTC. The full variable domain, rest sourced from reference TRBV2 and TRBJ2-5, is EPEVTQTPSHQVTQMGQEVILRCVPISNHLYFYWYRQILGQKVEFLVSFYNNEISEKSEIFDDQFSVERPDGSNFTLKIRSTKLEDSAMYFCASSTSNVETQYFGPGTRLLVL.

J is TRBJ2-7 and V is TRBV7-9; TRBD1 aligns across 8 bases. CDR1 is SEHNR and CDR2 is FQNEAQ in the germline V gene (reference sequence). Losses at the gene ends were 4 bases for V and 1 base for J; bases not matched to a gene: 0. The CDR3 loop spans 13 amino acids. CDR3 coding DNA: TGTGCCAGCAGCTGGACAGGGTCCTACGAGCAGTACTTC. This gives the protein CASSWTGSYEQYF. The full variable domain, its missing parts supplied by reference TRBV7-9 and TRBJ2-7, is DTGVSQNPRHKITKRGQNVTFRCDPISEHNRLYWYRQTLGQGPEFLTYFQNEAQLEKSRLLSDRFSAERPKGSFSTLEIQRTEQGDSAMYLCASSWTGSYEQYFGPGTRLTVT.